Sequencing of this T cell receptor (beta chain) was carried out in a study of blood T cell repertoires in COVID-19. Study background: There were acute and convalescent COVID-19 samples, and they came from the United States, Italy and Spain. T cells, B-cell-depleted T cells, or PBMCs provided the cDNA or gDNA that served as material.

Looked up from germline, CDR1 is SGHAT and CDR2 is FQNNGV. V dropped 2 bases and J dropped 1; count of bases not matched to a gene: 5. CDR3 size: 16 residues. As handled by the study authors: Nucleated cell counts were estimated from reference gene primer amplification. The table came from immunoSEQ multiplex PCR; TCRdb's copy has only in-frame clones and leaves some out. V and J calls and clone size come straight from that table; D and trimming were deduced from the DNA. The data contain approximately 44,000 clones, over 70% of them singletons. The chain links TRBV11-2 to TRBJ2-4; 7 bases match TRBD2. This TCR came from a woman at least 80 years old with acute or convalescent COVID-19. The source material was peripheral blood. The CDR3 sequence is CASSLRGGSAKNIQYF. DNA of the CDR3: TGTGCCAGCAGCTTAAGGGGCGGGAGTGCCAAAAACATTCAGTACTTC.